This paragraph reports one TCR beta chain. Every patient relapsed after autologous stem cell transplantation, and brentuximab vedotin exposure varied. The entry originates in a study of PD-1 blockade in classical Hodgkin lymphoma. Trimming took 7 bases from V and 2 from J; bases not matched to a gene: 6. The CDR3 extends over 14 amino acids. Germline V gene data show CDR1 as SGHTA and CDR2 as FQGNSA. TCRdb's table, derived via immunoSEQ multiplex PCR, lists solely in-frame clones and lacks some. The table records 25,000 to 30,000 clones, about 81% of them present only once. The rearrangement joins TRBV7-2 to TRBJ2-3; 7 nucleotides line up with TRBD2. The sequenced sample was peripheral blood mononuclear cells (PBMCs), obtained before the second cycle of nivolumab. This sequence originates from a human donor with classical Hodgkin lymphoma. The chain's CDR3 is CASTGSGNTDTQYF. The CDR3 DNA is TGTGCCAGCACCGGAAGCGGGAACACAGATACGCAGTATTTT. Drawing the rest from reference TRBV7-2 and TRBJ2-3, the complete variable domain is GAGVSQSPSNKVTEKGKDVELRCDPISGHTALYWYRQSLGQGLEFLIYFQGNSAPDKSGLPSDRFSAERTGGSVSTLTIQRTQQEDSAVYLCASTGSGNTDTQYFGPGTRLTVL.